These 23 T cell receptor beta chains came from one sample sequenced in a study of T cells after yellow fever vaccination. From the 5' RACE reads, TCRdb called clonotypes with MiXCR, one entry per CDR3 protein. The repertoire holds tens of thousands of distinct CDR3 sequences, with 7.4% as singletons. The sample was CD8+ T cells sorted from PBMCs, taken roughly 15 days after the first yellow fever vaccination. These receptor sequences come from a man younger than 30 who received the YFV17D yellow fever vaccine.

This clonotype was counted at least ten times. The rearrangement joins TRBV7-6 to TRBJ2-1; D remains unclear. CDR3 length equals 11 residues. In germline, CDR1 is SGHVS, CDR2 FNYEAQ. The V and J ends lost 2 bases and 8 bases respectively, with 4 bases between them. CDR3: CASSLTYEQFF. In DNA, the CDR3 is TGTGCCAGCAGCTTAACCTATGAGCAGTTCTTC. Supplemented by reference TRBV7-6 and TRBJ2-1, the full variable domain reads GAGVSQSPRYKVTKRGQDVALRCDPISGHVSLYWYRQALGQGPEFLTYFNYEAQQDKSGLPNDRFSAERPEGSISTLTIQRTEQRDSAMYRCASSLTYEQFFGPGTRLTVL.

This clonotype was observed at least ten times. The rearrangement joins TRBV7-3 to TRBJ1-1; D ambiguous. V shed 5 bases and J shed 2 bases, with 15 bases lying between them. Germline CDR1 reads SGHTA; CDR2 reads FQGTGA. This CDR3 is built from 15 residues. Here the CDR3 reads CASSHSGGLNTEAFF. The CDR3 nucleotides read TGTGCCAGCAGCCACAGTGGCGGCCTTAACACTGAAGCTTTCTTT.

This clonotype was seen many times. J is TRBJ2-5 and V is TRBV7-6; D tentatively reads TRBD1 or TRBD2 (6 bases each). V was cut by 2 bases and J by 4 bases, with 14 bases left in between. The CDR3 runs 15 residues. Germline values: CDR1 SGHVS, CDR2 FNYEAQ. The CDR3: CASSLSPGARETQYF. DNA for the CDR3: TGTGCCAGCAGCTTAAGCCCGGGGGCAAGAGAGACCCAGTACTTC.

The CDR3 coding sequence is TGTGCCATCAGCGCCGGGCCGGGACAGGGCGACTACGAGCAGTACTTC. Translated, it gives CAISAGPGQGDYEQYF. This chain links TRBV10-3 with TRBJ2-7; 9 nucleotides match TRBD1. V was pared by 6 bases and J by 3 bases, with 12 bases of the junction left unmatched. This CDR3 contains 16 residues. CDR1 is ENHRY, CDR2 SYGVKD, per germline.

In this sample, this clonotype turned up a few times. The rearrangement uses TRBV15 and TRBJ1-5; a possible D gene is TRBD1 (6 bases). The V end lost 3 bases, the J end lost 4 bases, and 16 bases lay between the germline ends. The CDR3 loop spans 16 amino acids. In germline, CDR1 is LNHNV, CDR2 YYDKDF (reference sequence). In DNA form, the CDR3 reads TGTGCCACCAGCAGTTATAGGGGGTCCCGAAATCAGCCCCAGCATTTT. The encoded protein is CATSSYRGSRNQPQHF.

The table lists this clonotype with many counts. The CDR3 loop is CAWGTGGRETQYF. The DNA for the CDR3 is TGTGCCTGGGGGACAGGGGGCAGGGAGACCCAGTACTTC. The chain carries TRBV30 and TRBJ2-5; 12 bases agree with TRBD1. CDR3 length: 13 amino acids. Trimming cost V 5 bases and J 5 bases; bases outside gene matches: 3. Looked up from germline, CDR1 is GTSNPN and CDR2 is SVGIG (reference sequence).

At least ten counts were recorded for this clonotype. V and J are TRBV5-1 and TRBJ2-1, with D unclear. Germline V CDR1 and CDR2: SGHRS, YFSETQ. This CDR3 is built from 12 residues. The V and J ends lost 1 base and 7 bases respectively, with 6 bases between them. The CDR3 reads CASSLTENEQFF. The CDR3 DNA reads TGCGCCAGCAGCTTGACCGAGAATGAGCAGTTCTTC.

At least ten counts were recorded for this clonotype. The chain carries TRBV7-2 and TRBJ1-1; D perhaps matches TRBD1 (5 bases). V gave up 8 bases and J gave up 3 bases, with 13 bases separating them. Germline lookup yields CDR1 SGHTA and CDR2 FQGNSA. The CDR3 spans 13 residues. The CDR3 reads CASCLGGDTEAFF. CDR3 DNA sequence: TGTGCCAGCTGTCTGGGGGGGGACACTGAAGCTTTCTTT.

This clonotype was counted ten times or more. The V call is TRBV27, the J call TRBJ2-6; D not certain. Trimming cost V 4 bases and J 1 base, with 2 bases left between them. This CDR3 has 13 residues. The V gene's germline CDR1 is MNHEY and CDR2 SMNVEV (reference sequence). CDR3 coding DNA: TGTGCCAGCAGTTATTCTGGGGCCAACGTCCTGACTTTC. It codes for CASSYSGANVLTF.

The chain employs TRBV29-1 and TRBJ2-5; D gene ambiguous. The germline V gene encodes CDR1 SQVTM and CDR2 ANQGSEA. The CDR3 spans 10 residues. Trimming cost V 3 bases and J 5 bases, with 4 bases left between them. CDR3 protein: CSVDAETQYF. The CDR3 region has the DNA TGCAGCGTTGACGCGGAGACCCAGTACTTC.

Note on this clonotype: A clone one base away is much larger, so this may be a read error. The chain has TRBV6-4 and TRBJ2-2; D not certain. This CDR3 has 15 residues. Germline lookup yields CDR1 MRHNA and CDR2 SNTAGT. The CDR3 sequence: CASSDSEGNTGQLFF. The CDR3 nucleotides read TGTGCCAGCAGTGACTCGGAAGGGAACACCGGGCAGCTGTTTTTT.

This clonotype was seen a single time. A much larger clone differs by one base, so this may be a read error. The V gene is TRBV20-1, the J gene TRBJ2-3; D is uncertain. The CDR3 has 14 residues. V was trimmed by 0 bases and J by 4 bases, leaving 11 bases between them. The V gene's germline CDR1 is DFQATT and CDR2 SNEGSKA (reference sequence). CDR3 in amino acids: CSARDAIGSDTQYF. The CDR3 DNA reads TGCAGTGCTAGAGACGCAATCGGGTCAGATACGCAGTATTTT.

There are a few counts of this clonotype. The rearrangement links TRBV5-1 to TRBJ2-1; D perhaps matches TRBD2 (6 bases). V lost 4 bases and J 8 bases, leaving 22 bases between the germline ends. The CDR3 is 16 residues long. CDR1 SGHRS and CDR2 YFSETQ come from the germline V gene. In nucleotides, the CDR3 is TGCGCCAGCAGCCCAGCCACGGGGGTACGGCGGCATGAGCAGTTCTTC. This translates into CASSPATGVRRHEQFF.

The chain couples TRBV12-3 or TRBV12-4 to TRBJ2-4; no firm D call. The V and J ends lost 6 bases and 1 base respectively, with 10 bases between them. This CDR3 has 14 amino acids. CDR3 in amino acids: CASSPVGAKNIQYF. In DNA, the CDR3 is TGTGCCAGCAGCCCTGTGGGGGCCAAAAACATTCAGTACTTC.

This clonotype was observed many times. V usage is TRBV27 and J usage is TRBJ2-7; 7 bases agree with TRBD2. Per the germline V gene, CDR1 is MNHEY and CDR2 is SMNVEV (reference sequence). Losses at the gene ends were 5 bases for V and 2 bases for J; bases not matched to a gene: 9. CDR3 size: 15 residues. CDR3 sequence (DNA): TGTGCCAGCAGTAACCTCGGGGGGTGGCCCTACGAGCAGTACTTC. It codes for CASSNLGGWPYEQYF.

The table lists this clonotype with many counts. The chain carries TRBV5-5 and TRBJ2-2, with D unclear. This CDR3 is built from 14 residues. Per germline, CDR1 SGHKS and CDR2 YYEKEE (reference sequence). Trimming removed 0 bases at V and 4 bases at J, with 7 bases between. This CDR3 reads CASSLEGSTGELFF. The CDR3 bases are TGTGCCAGCAGCTTGGAGGGATCCACCGGGGAGCTGTTTTTT.

The V call is TRBV18, the J call TRBJ1-3; D gene unclear. From germline, CDR1 is KGHSH and CDR2 LQKENI. The germline V and J ends were trimmed by 4 bases and 0 bases, with 16 bases remaining between them. This CDR3 spans 17 amino acids. CDR3 region: CASSLDPFITSGNTIYF. The CDR3 DNA reads TGTGCCAGCTCACTAGATCCTTTTATCACCTCTGGAAACACCATATATTTT.

In its sample, this clonotype was seen many times. The V gene is TRBV15, the J gene TRBJ1-5; no clear D gene. The V end lost 1 base, the J end lost 0 bases, and 7 bases lay between the germline ends. Germline lookup yields CDR1 LNHNV and CDR2 YYDKDF (reference sequence). The CDR3 extends over 15 amino acids. CDR3 sequence (DNA): TGTGCCACCAGCAGAGCAGCAAATAGCAATCAGCCCCAGCATTTT. Protein sequence: CATSRAANSNQPQHF. The complete variable domain, with remaining parts taken from reference TRBV15 and TRBJ1-5, reads DAMVIQNPRYQVTQFGKPVTLSCSQTLNHNVMYWYQQKSSQAPKLLFHYYDKDFNNEADTPDNFQSRRPNTSFCFLDIRSPGLGDTAMYLCATSRAANSNQPQHFGDGTRLSIL.

The rearrangement uses TRBV9 and TRBJ2-3, with TRBD2 matching 16 bases. Trimming removed 2 bases from V and 2 bases from J; junction bases left unmatched: 5. There are 18 residues in the CDR3. Germline V gene lookup returns CDR1 SGDLS and CDR2 YYNGEE. CDR3 sequence reads: CASSVGTSGGAVTDTQYF. CDR3 DNA sequence: TGTGCCAGCAGCGTCGGGACTAGCGGGGGGGCCGTCACAGATACGCAGTATTTT.

This clonotype was seen repeatedly, ten times or more. The CDR3 DNA is TGTGCCAGCAGTTACCGCCAGGACAGGGCCTTATCCTACGAGCAGTACGTC. Translating gives CASSYRQDRALSYEQYV. This chain links TRBV6-2 or TRBV6-3 with TRBJ2-7; 8 bases align to TRBD1. CDR3 length: 17 amino acids. The V gene's germline CDR1 is MNHEY and CDR2 SVGEGT. Germline trimming cut 2 bases from V and 1 base from J; bases unmatched to any gene: 10.

This clonotype was recorded many times. The DNA of the CDR3 is TGTGCCAGCAGCCCAGGGGACCCAAGGAGCTCCTACGAGCAGTACGTC. It is translated as CASSPGDPRSSYEQYV. The rearrangement links TRBV7-9 to TRBJ2-7; perhaps TRBD1 as D (6 bases). Germline V lookup: CDR1 SEHNR, CDR2 FQNEAQ (reference sequence). The ends were cut back, 5 bases at V and 0 bases at J, with 17 bases in the middle. The CDR3 consists of 16 residues.

The J gene is TRBJ2-2, the V gene TRBV10-3; no firm D call. With 6 bases removed from V and 3 bases from J, the gap between germline ends came to 5 bases. This CDR3 has 12 amino acids. CDR1 and CDR2 from the germline V gene are ENHRY and SYGVKD. The CDR3 here is CAIRLDTGELFF. In DNA, the CDR3 is TGTGCCATCAGGCTTGACACCGGGGAGCTGTTTTTT.

There are many counts of this clonotype. The chain is built from TRBV12-3 or TRBV12-4 and TRBJ2-1; D is unclear. Trimming took 0 bases from V and 5 from J, leaving 14 bases between them. The CDR3 sequence is 16 residues long. The CDR3 DNA reads as TGTGCCAGCAGTTTAGCTCTAGTATCCCTCGACAATGAGCAGTTCTTC. Translated, it gives CASSLALVSLDNEQFF.